This T cell receptor beta chain emerged from a study of post-analysis software for immune sequencing data. The CDR3 spans 16 residues. The germline V and J ends were trimmed by 2 bases and 7 bases, with 15 bases remaining between them. Germline CDR1 LGHNA, CDR2 YSLEER. Prepared TCR beta cDNA libraries contained unique molecular identifiers. TCRdb ran MiXCR on the PCR reads and lists one entry per CDR3 protein. The data show fewer than 900,000 distinct CDR3 sequences, with about half seen just once and around 4.7% held by the top ten. Study-level findings and limits: Controls showed significantly higher normalized Chao1 diversity than did multiple sclerosis patients. Roughly 5 TRBV segments, TRBV5-6, TRBV5-1 and TRBV20-1 among them, were found more frequent in patients than controls. The F measure placed samples prepared in the same batch into strongly shared clusters.

As for this clonotype: Its antigen is currently unknown.

Sequenced input: blood. The chain has TRBV4-3 and TRBJ1-6; D is possibly TRBD1 (5 bases). This TCR came from a girl between 5 and 17 years old with multiple sclerosis. DNA for the CDR3: TGCGCCAGCAGCCAACAACAGGATGCTACGAATTCACCCCTCCACTTT. This encodes CASSQQQDATNSPLHF.